The 5 T cell receptor beta chains given below trace back to one sample, sequenced in a study of T cell repertoires in cytomegalovirus infection. TCRdb re-called the reads with MiXCR, one entry per CDR3 protein. The sample records roughly 500,000 distinct CDR3 sequences, approximately 10% being singletons. Material: PBMCs. The source is a human donor in good health (CMV status not recorded). Some clones in this sample may be carry-over from other donors' samples.

This clonotype was recorded many times. The chain is built from TRBV19 and TRBJ2-1; 11 bases are shared with TRBD2. Per germline, CDR1 LNHDA and CDR2 SQIVND (reference sequence). CDR3 length: 18 residues. V lost 5 bases and J lost 2; bases outside the gene matches: 11. The CDR3 DNA sequence: TGTGCCAGTAGTGTTGGGGCAAGACTAGCGGGAACCTACAATGAGCAGTTCTTC. Its protein product is CASSVGARLAGTYNEQFF.

This clonotype has at least ten counts. V usage is TRBV7-2 and J usage is TRBJ2-4; possible D gene TRBD2, 6 bases. The germline gives CDR1 SGHTA, CDR2 FQGNSA. With 3 bases removed from V and 0 bases from J, the gap between germline ends came to 15 bases. The CDR3 extends over 17 amino acids. The CDR3: CASSLVRGGGAKNIQYF. The CDR3 nucleotides read TGTGCCAGCAGCTTGGTACGGGGAGGTGGAGCCAAAAACATTCAGTACTTC.

V usage is TRBV20-1 and J usage is TRBJ2-3, with 10 positions matching TRBD2. CDR1 and CDR2 (germline): DFQATT, SNEGSKA (reference sequence). The CDR3 has 14 residues. The trim removed 6 bases at V and 2 bases at J, leaving 5 bases unmatched. The CDR3 sequence is CSAASGGDTDTQYF. The CDR3 region has the DNA TGCAGTGCGGCGAGCGGGGGGGACACAGATACGCAGTATTTT.

A few counts support this clonotype. The V gene is TRBV19, the J gene TRBJ2-7; no definite D call. V was cut by 0 bases and J by 3 bases, with 6 bases left in between. The CDR3 is 13 amino acids. CDR1 is LNHDA and CDR2 is SQIVND in the germline V gene (reference sequence). The CDR3 loop reads CASSIDLDYEQYF. The CDR3 DNA reads as TGTGCCAGTAGTATAGATCTGGACTACGAGCAGTACTTC. Based on the CDR3 plus reference TRBV19 and TRBJ2-7, the full variable domain is DGGITQSPKYLFRKEGQNVTLSCEQNLNHDAMYWYRQDPGQGLRLIYYSQIVNDFQKGDIAEGYSVSREKKESFPLTVTSAQKNPTAFYLCASSIDLDYEQYFGPGTRLTVT.

The CDR3 coding sequence is TGCGCCAGCAGTGATATAGCGGGCTCCTACAATGAGCAGTTCTTC. This translates into CASSDIAGSYNEQFF. The genes are TRBV10-2 and TRBJ2-1; 7 bases match TRBD2. V lost 3 bases and J lost 0; bases outside the gene matches: 2. The germline V gene has CDR1 WSHSY and CDR2 SAAADI. The CDR3 has 15 residues.